The 7 T cell receptor beta chains reported below all come from one sample, sequenced in a study of cytomegalovirus exposure and HLA in healthy donors. Assay: immunoSEQ multiplex PCR; the TCRdb copy retains only in-frame clones and omits some. The sample lists under 400,000 clones, nearly 90% occurring once. The source material was PBMCs. The receptors were sampled from a man younger than 45 in good health and CMV-seronegative.

The rearrangement uses TRBV5-8 and TRBJ1-5, with 10 bases fitting TRBD1. Trimming cost V 2 bases and J 4 bases; bases outside gene matches: 9. CDR1 is SGHTS and CDR2 is YDEGEE in the germline V gene. This CDR3 is built from 17 residues. In DNA form, the CDR3 reads TGTGCCAGCAGCTTAATGGCCGGGACAGGGGAGAATCAGCCCCAGCATTTT. Its protein is CASSLMAGTGENQPQHF.

This clone is a singleton in its sample. This chain uses TRBV5-5 with TRBJ1-3, with TRBD1 as a possible D gene (5 bases). The CDR3 runs to 14 residues. The germline V gene has CDR1 SGHKS and CDR2 YYEKEE (reference sequence). Trimming stripped 4 bases from V and 0 bases from J, with 8 bases between. CDR3 coding DNA: TGTGCCAGCAGCACCCAGGGCTCTGGAAACACCATATATTTT. Amino acid sequence: CASSTQGSGNTIYF. Filled out from reference TRBV5-5 and TRBJ1-3, the complete variable domain reads DAGVTQSPTHLIKTRGQQVTLRCSPISGHKSVSWYQQVLGQGPQFIFQYYEKEERGRGNFPDRFSARQFPNYSSELNVNALLLGDSALYLCASSTQGSGNTIYFGEGSWLTVV.

J is TRBJ2-5 and V is TRBV18; TRBD1 matches at 8 bases. In germline, CDR1 is KGHSH, CDR2 LQKENI. The CDR3 has 15 residues. The J segment lost 1 base and the V segment lost 6 bases, leaving 7 bases of the junction unmatched. The CDR3 region is CASSLSTGVQETQYF. As DNA, the CDR3 is TGTGCCAGCTCCCTCTCGACAGGGGTCCAAGAGACCCAGTACTTC.

The V gene is TRBV25-1, the J gene TRBJ1-5; D is unclear. Germline V gene lookup returns CDR1 MGHDK and CDR2 SYGVNS. The CDR3 sequence is 13 residues long. V was cut by 4 bases and J by 4 bases, with 8 bases left in between. The CDR3, as DNA: TGTGCCAGCAGTGTATACAGAAATCAGCCCCAGCATTTT. It encodes CASSVYRNQPQHF.

This chain uses TRBV30 with TRBJ1-2; D not resolved. The CDR3 totals 15 residues. Per the germline V gene, CDR1 is GTSNPN and CDR2 is SVGIG (reference sequence). Trimming pared 0 bases from V and 4 bases from J, leaving 15 bases between. CDR3 sequence: CAWSVRGPFGYGYTF. CDR3 DNA: TGTGCCTGGAGTGTACGAGGGCCCTTTGGCTATGGCTACACCTTC.

V usage is TRBV7-9 and J usage is TRBJ2-7, with a weak D call TRBD2 (6 bases). Deletions cut 4 bases from V and 5 bases from J, with 12 bases between. This CDR3 contains 13 residues. Germline V gene sequence: CDR1 SEHNR, CDR2 FQNEAQ (reference sequence). In DNA form, the CDR3 reads TGTGCCAGCAGCTCCCGCCGGGGGAACGAGCAGTACTTC. Its translation is CASSSRRGNEQYF.

This rearrangement joins TRBV4-1 to TRBJ2-1, with 11 bases lining up with TRBD2. V shed 4 bases and J 0 bases; nucleotides not matched to a gene: 5. The CDR3 is 17 amino acids. Germline CDR1 is MGHRA and CDR2 is YSYEKL. This CDR3 reads CASSLKTSGVSYNEQFF. Here the CDR3 DNA reads TGCGCCAGCAGCCTTAAGACTAGCGGGGTCTCCTACAATGAGCAGTTCTTC.